The sequence of this T cell receptor (beta chain) was determined in a study of cytomegalovirus exposure and HLA in healthy donors. TCRdb keeps only in-frame clones here, not all; method: immunoSEQ multiplex PCR. The table includes roughly 50,000 clones, approximately 90% detected once. This clone is a singleton in its sample. CDR1 and CDR2 from the germline V gene are KGHSH and LQKENI. This CDR3 contains 15 residues. The germline V and J ends were trimmed by 0 bases and 4 bases, with 10 bases remaining between them. The gene calls are TRBV18 and TRBJ1-5; TRBD1 might be the D (6 bases). Sequenced sample: PBMCs. The clonotype comes from a woman aged 18-30 years in good health and CMV-seropositive. Written as DNA, the CDR3 is TGTGCCAGCTCACCACCAGGGACAAGGAATCAGCCCCAGCATTTT. This codes for CASSPPGTRNQPQHF. Together with reference TRBV18 and TRBJ1-5, the CDR3 gives the full variable domain: NAGVMQNPRHLVRRRGQEARLRCSPMKGHSHVYWYRQLPEEGLKFMVYLQKENIIDESGMPKERFSAEFPKEGPSILRIQQVVRGDSAAYFCASSPPGTRNQPQHFGDGTRLSIL.